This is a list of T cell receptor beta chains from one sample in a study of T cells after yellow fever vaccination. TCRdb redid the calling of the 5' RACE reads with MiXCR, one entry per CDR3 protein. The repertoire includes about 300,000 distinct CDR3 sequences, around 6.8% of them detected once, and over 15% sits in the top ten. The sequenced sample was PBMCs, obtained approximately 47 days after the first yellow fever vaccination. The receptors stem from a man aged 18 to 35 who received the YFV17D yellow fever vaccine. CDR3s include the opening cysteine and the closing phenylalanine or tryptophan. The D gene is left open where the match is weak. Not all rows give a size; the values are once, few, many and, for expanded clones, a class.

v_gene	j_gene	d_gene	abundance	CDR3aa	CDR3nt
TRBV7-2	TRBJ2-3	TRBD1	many	CASSLGTGGTQYF	TGTGCCAGCAGCTTAGGGACAGGGGGGACGCAGTATTTT
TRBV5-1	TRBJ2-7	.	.	CASSLYPSYEQYF	TGCGCCAGCAGCTTGTACCCCTCCTACGAGCAGTACTTC
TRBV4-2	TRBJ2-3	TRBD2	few	CASSQDGTSGGVTDTQYF	TGTGCCAGCAGCCAAGATGGGACTAGCGGGGGGGTCACAGATACGCAGTATTTT
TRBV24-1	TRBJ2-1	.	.	CATSDRSYNEQFF	TGTGCCACCAGTGACCGCTCCTACAATGAGCAGTTCTTC
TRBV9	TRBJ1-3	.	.	CASSGDRWKDTIYF	TGTGCCAGCAGCGGAGACAGGTGGAAAGACACCATATATTTT
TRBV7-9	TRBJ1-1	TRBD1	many	CASSLSSAGGMNTEAFF	TGTGCCAGCAGCTTATCTTCGGCAGGGGGTATGAACACTGAAGCTTTCTTT
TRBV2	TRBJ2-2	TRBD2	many	CASRDGTTNTGELFF	TGTGCCAGCAGGGACGGGACTACGAACACCGGGGAGCTGTTTTTT
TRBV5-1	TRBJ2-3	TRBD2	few	CASSWIAGGTTGGDTQYF	TGCGCCAGCAGCTGGATAGCGGGGGGCACGACAGGAGGGGATACGCAGTATTTT
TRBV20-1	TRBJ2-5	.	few	CSARADLQGKETQYF	TGCAGTGCTAGAGCCGACCTCCAGGGGAAAGAGACCCAGTACTTC
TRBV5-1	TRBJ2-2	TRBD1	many	CASSLPRQGGTGELFF	TGCGCCAGCAGCTTGCCGCGACAGGGCGGCACCGGGGAGCTGTTTTTT
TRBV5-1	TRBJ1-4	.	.	CASRAGTANEKLFF	TGCGCCAGCAGGGCCGGGACTGCGAATGAAAAACTGTTTTTT
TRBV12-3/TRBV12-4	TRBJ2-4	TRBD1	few	CASRPTGVWNIQYF	TGTGCCAGCCGACCAACAGGGGTGTGGAACATTCAGTACTTC
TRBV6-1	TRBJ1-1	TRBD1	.	CASIQGGGTEAFF	TGTGCCAGCATTCAAGGGGGCGGAACTGAAGCTTTCTTT
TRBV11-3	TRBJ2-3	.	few	CASSLDMERADTQYF	TGTGCCAGCAGCTTAGATATGGAGAGGGCGGATACGCAGTATTTT
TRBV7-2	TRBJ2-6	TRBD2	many	CASSSSGVSGANVLTF	TGTGCCAGCAGCTCTAGCGGCGTATCCGGGGCCAACGTCCTGACTTTC
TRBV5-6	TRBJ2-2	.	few	CASSWENTGELFF	TGTGCCAGCAGCTGGGAAAACACCGGGGAGCTGTTTTTT
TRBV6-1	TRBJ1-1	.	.	CASGLGIGTEAFF	TGTGCCAGCGGACTCGGGATTGGCACTGAAGCTTTCTTT
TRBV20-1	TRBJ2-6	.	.	CSAESGANVLTF	TGCAGTGCTGAGTCTGGGGCCAACGTCCTGACTTTC
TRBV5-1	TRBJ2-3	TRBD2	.	CASSLAASGGPTDTQYF	TGCGCCAGCAGCTTGGCGGCTAGCGGGGGACCCACAGATACGCAGTATTTT
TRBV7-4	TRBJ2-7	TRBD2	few	CASSFRPGGSFDEQYF	TGTGCCAGCAGCTTTCGCCCGGGGGGAAGTTTTGACGAGCAGTACTTC
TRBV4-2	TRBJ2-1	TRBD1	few	CASSQATGGHEQFF	TGTGCCAGCAGCCAAGCGACAGGGGGCCATGAGCAGTTCTTC
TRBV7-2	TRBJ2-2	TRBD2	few	CASSVSGGIETGELFF	TGTGCCAGCAGCGTTAGCGGGGGGATCGAAACCGGGGAGCTGTTTTTT
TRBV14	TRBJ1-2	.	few	CASSPAGGVHGYTF	TGTGCCAGCAGCCCCGCTGGGGGGGTACATGGCTACACCTTC
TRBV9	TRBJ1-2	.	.	CASSAASAAGAGNYGYTF	TGTGCCAGCAGCGCAGCCTCCGCCGCGGGGGCCGGTAACTATGGCTACACCTTC
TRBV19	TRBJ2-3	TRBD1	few	CASSTGQGTDTQYF	TGTGCCAGTAGTACGGGACAGGGCACAGATACGCAGTATTTT
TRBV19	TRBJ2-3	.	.	CASSISVAADTQYF	TGTGCCAGTAGTATCTCGGTTGCGGCAGATACGCAGTATTTT
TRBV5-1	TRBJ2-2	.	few	CASTLVGSTGELFF	TGCGCCAGCACTCTGGTAGGGTCCACCGGGGAGCTGTTTTTT
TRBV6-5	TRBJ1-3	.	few	CASRRKIQGVAGNTIYF	TGTGCCAGCAGGCGAAAGATACAGGGCGTTGCTGGAAACACCATATATTTT
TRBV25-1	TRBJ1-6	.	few	CASSERRGGSPLHF	TGTGCCAGCAGTGAACGCAGGGGAGGTTCACCCCTCCACTTT
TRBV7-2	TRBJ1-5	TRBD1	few	CASSPRTGDQPQHF	TGTGCCAGCAGCCCACGGACAGGGGATCAGCCCCAGCATTTT
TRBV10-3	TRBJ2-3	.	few	CAIARTPGTSSTDTQYF	TGTGCCATCGCCCGGACCCCGGGCACCTCGAGCACAGATACGCAGTATTTT
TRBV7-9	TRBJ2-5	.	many	CASSLARGTQYF	TGTGCCAGCAGCTTAGCAAGAGGGACCCAGTACTTC
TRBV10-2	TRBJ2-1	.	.	CASRRIRSNEQFF	TGCGCCAGCAGACGCATTAGGAGCAATGAGCAGTTCTTC
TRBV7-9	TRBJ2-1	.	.	CASSLIQGLGEQFF	TGTGCCAGCAGCTTAATCCAGGGCTTGGGTGAGCAGTTCTTC
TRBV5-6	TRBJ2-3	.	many	CASTKYQGHRITDTQYF	TGTGCCAGCACAAAATATCAGGGGCACAGAATCACAGATACGCAGTATTTT
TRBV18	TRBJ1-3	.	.	CASSASVRSGNTIYF	TGTGCCAGCTCAGCCTCAGTCCGTTCGGGAAACACCATATATTTT
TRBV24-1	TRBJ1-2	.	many	CATSDSRLYGYTF	TGTGCCACCAGTGATTCACGGCTCTATGGCTACACCTTC
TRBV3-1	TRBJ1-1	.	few	CASSQERAAGTEAFF	TGTGCCAGCAGCCAAGAAAGGGCCGCGGGCACTGAAGCTTTCTTT
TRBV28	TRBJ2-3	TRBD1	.	CASSLPGQGVGDTQYF	TGTGCCAGCAGTTTACCGGGACAGGGGGTAGGAGATACGCAGTATTTT
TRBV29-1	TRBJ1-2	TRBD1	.	CSVSNRGLGYGYTF	TGCAGCGTTTCTAACAGGGGATTGGGGTATGGCTACACCTTC
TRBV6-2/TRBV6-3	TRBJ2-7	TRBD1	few	CASWDRAYEQYF	TGTGCCAGTTGGGACAGGGCCTACGAGCAGTACTTC
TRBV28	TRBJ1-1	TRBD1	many	CASSHRDRETFF	TGTGCCAGCAGTCACCGGGACAGGGAAACTTTCTTT
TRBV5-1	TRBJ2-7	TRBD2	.	CASSLVPQIGGNEQYF	TGCGCCAGCAGCTTGGTACCCCAGATCGGGGGGAACGAGCAGTACTTC
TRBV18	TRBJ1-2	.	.	CASSPGGDRANYGYTF	TGTGCCAGCTCACCTGGAGGAGACAGAGCTAACTATGGCTACACCTTC
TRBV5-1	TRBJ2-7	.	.	CASSLPGRVPYF	TGCGCCAGCAGCTTGCCGGGCAGGGTGCCGTACTTC
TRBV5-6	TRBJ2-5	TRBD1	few	CASSFEGAWETQYF	TGTGCCAGCAGCTTTGAGGGGGCATGGGAGACCCAGTACTTC
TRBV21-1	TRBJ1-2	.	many	CASSNGCGYTF	TGTGCCAGCAGCAATGGGTGTGGCTACACCTTC
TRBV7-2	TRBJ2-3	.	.	CASSLSLASDTQYF	TGTGCCAGCAGCTTATCGCTAGCATCAGATACGCAGTATTTT
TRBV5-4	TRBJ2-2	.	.	CASTPRANTGELFF	TGTGCCAGCACCCCCCGAGCGAACACCGGGGAGCTGTTTTTT
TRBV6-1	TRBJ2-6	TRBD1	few	CASRRQGGSGANVLTF	TGTGCCAGCAGGCGACAGGGGGGGAGTGGGGCCAACGTCCTGACTTTC
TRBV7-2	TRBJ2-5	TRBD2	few	CASSLGTSGGAETQYF	TGTGCCAGCAGCTTGGGGACTAGCGGGGGGGCGGAGACCCAGTACTTC
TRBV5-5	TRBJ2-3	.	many	CASSLARARTDTQYF	TGTGCCAGCAGCTTGGCGCGAGCCCGCACAGATACGCAGTATTTT
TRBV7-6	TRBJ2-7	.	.	CASSALRDKQYF	TGTGCCAGCAGCGCCCTAAGGGACAAGCAGTACTTC
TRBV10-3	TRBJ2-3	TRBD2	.	CDISASGGNGRDTQYF	TGTGACATCTCCGCTAGCGGCGGGAACGGGAGAGATACGCAGTATTTT